The clone carrying this T cell receptor beta chain was seen just once. Its antigen is unidentified. At the Johns Hopkins FTIC core, DNA taken from cultured CD4+ T cells was sequenced by way of the Oncomine TCR Beta short-read assay. MiXCR, applied by TCRdb to the PCR reads, yields one record per CDR3 protein. The profile shows approximately 12,000 distinct CDR3 sequences, around half of them singletons. Treatment here: roughly ten-day PBMC culture with coronavirus spike peptide pools or control peptides (ViraFEST assay). The sample originates from a study of vaccination and CD4 T cells after COVID-19. The source material was CD4+ T cells from blood, cultured in vitro. The sequence was collected from a human donor who had recovered from COVID-19.

CDR3 loop: CAWSHPWDRGPTEAFF. CDR3 DNA: TGTGCCTGGAGTCATCCCTGGGACAGGGGACCCACTGAAGCTTTCTTT. The V and J genes are TRBV30 and TRBJ1-1; 10 bases fit TRBD1. Losses at the gene ends were 2 bases for V and 4 bases for J; bases not matched to a gene: 10. The CDR3 sequence is 16 residues long. CDR1 and CDR2 (germline): GTSNPN, SVGIG (reference sequence).